One sample yielded the 21 T cell receptor beta chains listed below, sequenced in a study of blood T cell repertoires in COVID-19. The repertoire was sequenced with immunoSEQ multiplex PCR; TCRdb's copy has only in-frame clones and lacks some. The sample shows fewer than 250,000 clones, about 84% of them seen only once. The sequencing input was peripheral blood. Receptors originate from a woman of 80 years or more with COVID-19, enrolled during active disease.

The chain employs TRBV3-1 (or the pseudogene TRBV3-2) and TRBJ2-5, with 9 nucleotides matching TRBD2. Germline values: CDR1 LGHDT, CDR2 YNNKEL (reference sequence). V was pared by 6 bases and J by 1 base, with 12 bases of the junction left unmatched. The CDR3 runs to 17 residues. The CDR3 is CASRPGGGGGAQETQYF. DNA of the CDR3: TGTGCCAGCAGACCCGGAGGGGGCGGGGGGGCCCAAGAGACCCAGTACTTC.

The genes are TRBV6-5 and TRBJ1-1; D may be TRBD1 (6 bases). Germline CDR1 MNHEY, CDR2 SVGAGI. This CDR3 is 15 amino acids long. V lost 5 bases to trimming and J lost 1 base, with 14 bases between them. The CDR3 DNA follows: TGTGCCAGCAGTAAACCCGGGACATCGAACACTGAAGCTTTCTTT. Its translation: CASSKPGTSNTEAFF.

This chain uses TRBV4-1 with TRBJ1-5; weak D call: TRBD1 (6 bases). Germline CDR1 is MGHRA and CDR2 is YSYEKL. CDR3 length equals 17 residues. Trimming pared 1 base from V and 5 bases from J, leaving 18 bases between. In DNA form, the CDR3 reads TGCGCCAGCAGCCAAGGAGAAGTAGAGGGACACTATCAGCCCCAGCATTTT. The encoded protein is CASSQGEVEGHYQPQHF.

This clone was seen just once. The rearrangement joins TRBV9 to TRBJ2-3; TRBD1 matches at 7 bases. CDR3 length: 16 residues. V gave up 3 bases and J gave up 0 bases; unmatched junction bases: 7. CDR1 is SGDLS, CDR2 YYNGEE, per germline. CDR3 sequence: CASSADRAGSTDTQYF. The CDR3 nucleotides read TGTGCCAGCAGCGCCGACAGGGCGGGCAGCACAGATACGCAGTATTTT.

In its sample, this clone was seen a few times. The chain couples TRBV18 to TRBJ2-7; D is possibly TRBD2 (5 bases). Germline CDR1 is KGHSH and CDR2 is LQKENI. The CDR3 spans 14 residues. The germline V and J ends were trimmed by 3 bases and 2 bases, with 11 bases remaining between them. The CDR3 is CASSPDFSPYEQYV. The CDR3 DNA follows: TGTGCCAGCTCACCGGACTTTTCCCCCTACGAGCAGTACGTC.

The chain is built from TRBV5-1 and TRBJ2-1, with D hard to call. This CDR3 region has 13 residues. Trimming took off 4 bases at V and 3 bases at J, with 8 bases between the two ends. Germline CDR1 and CDR2: SGHRS and YFSETQ. The CDR3 protein is CASSLGSYNEQFF. The CDR3 DNA sequence: TGCGCCAGCAGCCTGGGCAGCTACAATGAGCAGTTCTTC.

V gene TRBV6-5 combines with J gene TRBJ1-1, with D possibly TRBD1 on 5 matching bases. The germline gives CDR1 MNHEY, CDR2 SVGAGI. CDR3 length: 14 amino acids. Trimming took 0 bases from V and 3 from J, leaving 8 bases between them. The DNA of the CDR3 is TGTGCCAGCAGTTACTCGCGGGGGGACACTGAAGCTTTCTTT. This codes for CASSYSRGDTEAFF.

The chain has TRBV6-6 and TRBJ2-7, with D possibly TRBD1 on 6 matching bases. Trimming left V 2 bases short and J 2 bases short, with 16 bases between. There are 16 residues in the CDR3. Germline CDR1 and CDR2: MNHNY and SVGAGI (reference sequence). The CDR3 is CASSYPTQGYPYEQYF. In DNA form, the CDR3 reads TGTGCCAGCAGTTACCCAACACAGGGTTACCCCTACGAGCAGTACTTC.

The chain employs TRBV12-5 and TRBJ2-2; 11 bases match TRBD2. V trimming: 6 bases; J trimming: 6 bases; junction bases outside the gene matches: 9. CDR1 is LGHNT and CDR2 is FRNRAP in the germline V gene. The CDR3 totals 16 residues. As DNA, the CDR3 is TGTGCTAGTGGCCCCACTAGCGGGGGCCCCCCCGGGGAGCTGTTTTTT. Amino acids: CASGPTSGGPPGELFF. The entire variable domain, with the rest obtained from reference TRBV12-5 and TRBJ2-2, is as follows: DARVTQTPRHKVTEMGQEVTMRCQPILGHNTVFWYRQTMMQGLELLAYFRNRAPLDDSGMPKDRFSAEMPDATLATLKIQPSEPRDSAVYFCASGPTSGGPPGELFFGEGSRLTVL.

The gene calls are TRBV27 and TRBJ2-1; 8 nucleotides align to TRBD2. CDR1 MNHEY and CDR2 SMNVEV come from the germline V gene (reference sequence). The CDR3 extends over 16 amino acids. With V trimmed by 5 bases and J by 7 bases, 13 bases remained unmatched. The chain's CDR3 is CASSATGTSGRNEQFF. DNA for the CDR3: TGTGCCAGCAGTGCGACCGGGACTAGTGGGAGGAATGAGCAGTTCTTC.

V gene TRBV5-1 combines with J gene TRBJ2-2, with D perhaps matching TRBD1 (6 bases). The CDR3 is 15 residues long. CDR1 is SGHRS, CDR2 YFSETQ, per germline. With 3 bases removed from V and 2 bases from J, the gap between germline ends came to 11 bases. The CDR3 nucleotides read TGCGCCAGCAGCTCCGGGACACCCAACACCGGGGAGCTGTTTTTT. This gives the protein CASSSGTPNTGELFF.

The chain recombines TRBV4-1 with TRBJ1-3; D might be TRBD1 (6 bases). V was clipped by 0 bases and J by 0 bases, with 15 bases between them. The CDR3 runs 18 residues. Germline CDR1 and CDR2: MGHRA and YSYEKL. For the CDR3, the DNA is TGCGCCAGCAGCCAAGAAATCACAGGGACTACCTCTGGAAACACCATATATTTT. Amino acids: CASSQEITGTTSGNTIYF.

This sequence joins TRBV19 and TRBJ1-4; D is possibly TRBD1 (5 bases). V was trimmed by 5 bases and J by 10 bases, leaving 17 bases between them. The CDR3 has 14 residues. Germline CDR1 is LNHDA and CDR2 is SQIVND (reference sequence). CDR3 in DNA: TGTGCCAGTAGTGACCGACAGATAAGTGGAAAACTGTTTTTT. Protein product: CASSDRQISGKLFF.

The chain uses TRBV29-1 and TRBJ2-1; D gene unclear. The CDR3 totals 12 residues. V gave up 4 bases and J gave up 10 bases, with 14 bases separating them. In germline, CDR1 is SQVTM, CDR2 ANQGSEA. The CDR3 loop reads CSVGIQVGEQFF. CDR3 DNA sequence: TGCAGCGTTGGGATCCAGGTTGGGGAGCAGTTCTTC.

J is TRBJ2-1 and V is TRBV29-1, with 7 bases aligning to TRBD1. The CDR3 length is 13 residues. Trimming removed 4 bases from V and 3 bases from J; junction bases left unmatched: 3. The germline CDR1 and CDR2 sequences are SQVTM and ANQGSEA. CDR3 in DNA: TGCAGCGTTGCGGCAGGGGGCTACAATGAGCAGTTCTTC. Translated: CSVAAGGYNEQFF.

The rearrangement links TRBV28 to TRBJ2-4; 8 nucleotides match TRBD2. CDR1 and CDR2 from the germline V gene are MDHEN and SYDVKM. CDR3 length: 16 amino acids. V trimming: 6 bases; J trimming: 7 bases; junction bases outside the gene matches: 14. The CDR3 DNA follows: TGTGCCAGCAGCCCCAATTCAGCGGGGGTAGCCAACATTCAGTACTTC. Translated, it gives CASSPNSAGVANIQYF.

DNA for the CDR3: TGTGCCAGCAGCGTGAATCCGGGTTTAAGCACAGATACGCAGTATTTT. Its translation is CASSVNPGLSTDTQYF. The genes are TRBV9 and TRBJ2-3, with D uncertain. This CDR3 spans 16 amino acids. V lost 2 bases and J lost 0, with 13 bases in between. CDR1 is SGDLS, CDR2 YYNGEE, per germline.

The table lists this clone with a few counts. The V gene is TRBV2, the J gene TRBJ1-6; D unresolved. This CDR3 has 13 amino acids. V was trimmed by 8 bases and J by 7 bases, leaving 12 bases between them. Germline V CDR1 and CDR2: SNHLY, FYNNEI. The CDR3 sequence is CASLGFENSPLHF. In nucleotides, the CDR3 is TGTGCCAGCCTAGGATTTGAGAATTCACCCCTCCACTTT.

The V and J genes are TRBV30 and TRBJ2-1, with D possibly TRBD1 on 5 matching bases. The V end lost 2 bases, the J end lost 3 bases, and 17 bases lay between the germline ends. There are 16 residues in the CDR3. The V gene's germline CDR1 is GTSNPN and CDR2 SVGIG (reference sequence). CDR3 sequence (DNA): TGTGCCTGGAGTTCAGGGCCCCGGAATGTCTACAATGAGCAGTTCTTC. Its translation: CAWSSGPRNVYNEQFF.

The chain carries TRBV4-2 and TRBJ2-6; D is possibly TRBD2 (6 bases). The CDR3 is 18 residues long. Germline assignment: CDR1 LGHNA and CDR2 YNFKEQ. V dropped 0 bases and J dropped 2 bases, with 14 bases sitting between them. In nucleotides, the CDR3 is TGTGCCAGCAGCCAAGATAAAGTCCGGGAGCCTGGGGCCAACGTCCTGACTTTC. Translated: CASSQDKVREPGANVLTF.

In this sample, this clone turned up a few times. This CDR3 is also generated by other DNA sequences in the sample. The chain joins TRBV5-1 to TRBJ1-4, with 7 bases aligning to TRBD1. Trimming took 0 bases from V and 4 from J; bases not matched to a gene: 0. This CDR3 region has 14 residues. Germline values: CDR1 SGHRS, CDR2 YFSETQ. The CDR3 DNA is TGCGCCAGCAGCTTGGGACAGGGTAATGAAAAACTGTTTTTT. It encodes CASSLGQGNEKLFF.